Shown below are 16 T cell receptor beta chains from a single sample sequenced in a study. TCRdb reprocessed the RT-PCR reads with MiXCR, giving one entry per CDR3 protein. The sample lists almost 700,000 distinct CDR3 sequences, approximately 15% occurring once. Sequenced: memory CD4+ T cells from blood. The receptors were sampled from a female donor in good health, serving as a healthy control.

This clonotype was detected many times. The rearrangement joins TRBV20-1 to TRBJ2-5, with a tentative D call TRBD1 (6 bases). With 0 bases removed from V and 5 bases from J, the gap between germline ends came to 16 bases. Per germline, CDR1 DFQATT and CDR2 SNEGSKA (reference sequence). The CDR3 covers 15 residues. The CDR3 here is CSARDGRGRSETQYF. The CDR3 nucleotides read TGCAGTGCTAGAGATGGCAGGGGCAGGTCGGAGACCCAGTACTTC.

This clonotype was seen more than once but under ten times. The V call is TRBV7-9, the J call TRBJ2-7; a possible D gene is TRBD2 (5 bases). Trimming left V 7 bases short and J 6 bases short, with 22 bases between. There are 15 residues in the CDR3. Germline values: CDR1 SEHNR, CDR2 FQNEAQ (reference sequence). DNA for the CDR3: TGTGCCAGCACCCGGGGAGAGGTCCCGGTTGGCGAGCAGTACTTC. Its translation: CASTRGEVPVGEQYF.

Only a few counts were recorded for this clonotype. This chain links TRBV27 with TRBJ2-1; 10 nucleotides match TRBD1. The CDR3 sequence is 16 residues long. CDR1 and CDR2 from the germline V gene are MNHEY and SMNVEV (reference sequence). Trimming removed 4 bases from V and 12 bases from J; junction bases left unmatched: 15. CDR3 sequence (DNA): TGTGCCAGCAGTTCCTACCGGGACAGGGGCGCTGAGGTGCAGTTCTTC. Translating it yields CASSSYRDRGAEVQFF.

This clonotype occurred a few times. CDR3 protein: CASSFYSGSSYEQYF. As DNA, the CDR3 is TGTGCCAGCAGCTTTTATAGCGGGAGCTCCTACGAGCAGTACTTC. This chain connects TRBV5-6 to TRBJ2-7; 9 bases map to TRBD2. CDR1 is SGHDT, CDR2 YYEEEE, per germline. The CDR3 totals 15 residues. V lost 2 bases, J lost 0 bases, and 3 bases stayed unmatched.

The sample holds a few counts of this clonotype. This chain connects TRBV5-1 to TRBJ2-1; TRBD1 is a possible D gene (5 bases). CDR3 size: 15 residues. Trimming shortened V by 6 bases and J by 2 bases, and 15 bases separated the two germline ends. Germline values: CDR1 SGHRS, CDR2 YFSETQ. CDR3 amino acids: CASTSGISPYNEQFF. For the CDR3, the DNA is TGCGCCAGCACGTCAGGGATCTCGCCCTACAATGAGCAGTTCTTC. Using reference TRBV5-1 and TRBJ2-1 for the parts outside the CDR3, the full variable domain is KAGVTQTPRYLIKTRGQQVTLSCSPISGHRSVSWYQQTPGQGLQFLFEYFSETQRNKGNFPGRFSGRQFSNSRSEMNVSTLELGDSALYLCASTSGISPYNEQFFGPGTRLTVL.

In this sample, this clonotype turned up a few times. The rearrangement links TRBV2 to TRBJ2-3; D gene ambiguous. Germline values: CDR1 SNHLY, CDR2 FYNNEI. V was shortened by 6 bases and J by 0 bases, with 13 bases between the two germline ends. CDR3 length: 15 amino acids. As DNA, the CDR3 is TGTGCCAGCAGCGAAACCAGGACCAGCACAGATACGCAGTATTTT. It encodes CASSETRTSTDTQYF.

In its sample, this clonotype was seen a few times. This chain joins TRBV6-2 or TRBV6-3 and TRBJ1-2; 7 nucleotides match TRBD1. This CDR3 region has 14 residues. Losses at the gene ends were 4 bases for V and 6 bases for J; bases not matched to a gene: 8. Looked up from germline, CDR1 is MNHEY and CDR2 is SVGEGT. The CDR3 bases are TGTGCCAGCAGTTCCCCAGGGGGAACGGATGGCTACACCTTC. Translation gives CASSSPGGTDGYTF.

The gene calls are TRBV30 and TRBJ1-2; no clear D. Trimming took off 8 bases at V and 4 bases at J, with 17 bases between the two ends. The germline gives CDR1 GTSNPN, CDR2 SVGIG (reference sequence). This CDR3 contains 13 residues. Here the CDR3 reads CAVRTLQIYGYTF. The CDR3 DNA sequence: TGTGCCGTAAGGACCCTCCAAATCTATGGCTACACCTTC.

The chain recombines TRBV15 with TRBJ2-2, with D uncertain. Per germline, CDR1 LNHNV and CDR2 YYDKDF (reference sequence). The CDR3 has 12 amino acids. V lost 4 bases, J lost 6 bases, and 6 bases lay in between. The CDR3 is CATSTRSGELFF. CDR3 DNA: TGTGCCACCAGCACTAGGTCCGGGGAGCTGTTTTTT.

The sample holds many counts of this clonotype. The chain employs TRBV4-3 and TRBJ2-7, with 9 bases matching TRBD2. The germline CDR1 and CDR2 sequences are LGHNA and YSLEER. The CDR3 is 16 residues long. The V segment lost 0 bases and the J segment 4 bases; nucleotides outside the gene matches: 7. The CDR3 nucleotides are TGCGCCAGCAGCCAAGACGGGGTTAGCGGGAGTTACGAGCAGTACTTC. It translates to CASSQDGVSGSYEQYF.

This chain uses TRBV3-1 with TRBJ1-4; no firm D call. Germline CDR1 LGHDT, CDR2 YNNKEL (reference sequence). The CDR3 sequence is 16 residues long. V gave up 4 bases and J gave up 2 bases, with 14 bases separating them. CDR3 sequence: CASSPRGRRTNEKLFF. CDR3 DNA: TGTGCCAGCAGCCCACGAGGACGGCGGACTAATGAAAAACTGTTTTTT.

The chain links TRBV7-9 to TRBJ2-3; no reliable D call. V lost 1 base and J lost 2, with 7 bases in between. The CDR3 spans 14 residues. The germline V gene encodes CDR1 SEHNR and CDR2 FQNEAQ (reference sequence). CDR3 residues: CASSLDFSTDTQYF. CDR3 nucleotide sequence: TGTGCCAGCAGCTTAGATTTCTCCACAGATACGCAGTATTTT.

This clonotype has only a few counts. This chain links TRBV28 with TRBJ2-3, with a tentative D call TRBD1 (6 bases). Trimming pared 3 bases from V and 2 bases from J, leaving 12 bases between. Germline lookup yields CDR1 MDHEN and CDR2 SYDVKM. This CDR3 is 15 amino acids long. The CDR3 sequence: CASSFGGSNTDTQYF. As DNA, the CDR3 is TGTGCCAGCAGTTTTGGGGGCAGTAACACAGATACGCAGTATTTT.

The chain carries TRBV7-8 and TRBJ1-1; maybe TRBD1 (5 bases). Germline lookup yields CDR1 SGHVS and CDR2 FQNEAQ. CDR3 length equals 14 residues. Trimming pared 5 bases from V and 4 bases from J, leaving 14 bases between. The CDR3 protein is CASSGDGSFTEAFF. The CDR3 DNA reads TGTGCCAGCAGCGGGGACGGTTCATTCACTGAAGCTTTCTTT.

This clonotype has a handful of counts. CDR3 residues: CASSYSGTVDYEQYF. CDR3 nucleotides: TGTGCCAGCAGTTATTCCGGGACGGTAGATTACGAGCAGTACTTC. The V gene is TRBV6-5, the J gene TRBJ2-7; D is possibly TRBD1 or TRBD2 (5 bases each). Trimming cost V 3 bases and J 4 bases, with 16 bases left between them. The CDR3 is made up of 15 amino acids. Looked up from germline, CDR1 is MNHEY and CDR2 is SVGAGI.

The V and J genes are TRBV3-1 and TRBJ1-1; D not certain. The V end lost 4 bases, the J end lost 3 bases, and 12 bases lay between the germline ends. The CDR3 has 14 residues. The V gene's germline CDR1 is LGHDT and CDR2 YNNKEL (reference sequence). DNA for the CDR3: TGTGCCAGCAGCCCTACCGACGCTGACACTGAAGCTTTCTTT. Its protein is CASSPTDADTEAFF.